This entry is about one T cell receptor (beta chain). The antigen is not known. The method was immunoSEQ multiplex PCR; TCRdb's version includes in-frame clones alone and lacks a portion of them. The sample lists around 160,000 clones; approximately 84% were seen once. Trimming removed 0 bases from V and 3 bases from J; junction bases left unmatched: 2. The V gene's germline CDR1 is MNHEY and CDR2 SMNVEV (reference sequence). The CDR3 is 15 residues long. The data were taken from a study of cytomegalovirus exposure and HLA in healthy donors. Study results and caveats: Per published reports, the classifier diagnosed cytomegalovirus status with high specificity and sensitivity.

What was sequenced was PBMCs. The rearrangement uses TRBV27 and TRBJ1-5; 7 bases map to TRBD1. This clonotype was obtained from a young man in good health and CMV-seropositive. In nucleotides, the CDR3 is TGTGCCAGCAGTTTATCGGGGACAGTCAATCAGCCCCAGCATTTT. Amino acids: CASSLSGTVNQPQHF.